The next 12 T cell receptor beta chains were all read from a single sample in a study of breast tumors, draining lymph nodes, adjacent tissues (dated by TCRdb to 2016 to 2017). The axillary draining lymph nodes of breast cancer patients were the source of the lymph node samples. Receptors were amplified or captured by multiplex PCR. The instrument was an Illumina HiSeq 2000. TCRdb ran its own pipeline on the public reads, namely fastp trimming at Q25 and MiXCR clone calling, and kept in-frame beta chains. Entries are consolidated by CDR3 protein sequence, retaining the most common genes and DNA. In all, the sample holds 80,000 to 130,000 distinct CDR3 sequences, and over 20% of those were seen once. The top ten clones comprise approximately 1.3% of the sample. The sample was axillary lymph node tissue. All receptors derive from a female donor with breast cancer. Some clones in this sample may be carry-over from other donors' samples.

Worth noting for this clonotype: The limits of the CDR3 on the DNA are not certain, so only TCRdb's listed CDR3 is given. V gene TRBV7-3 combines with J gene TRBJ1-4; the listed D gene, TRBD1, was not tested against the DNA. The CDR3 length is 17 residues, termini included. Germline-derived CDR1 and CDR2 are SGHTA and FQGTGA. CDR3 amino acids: CASSLWGRGSSDEKLLF.

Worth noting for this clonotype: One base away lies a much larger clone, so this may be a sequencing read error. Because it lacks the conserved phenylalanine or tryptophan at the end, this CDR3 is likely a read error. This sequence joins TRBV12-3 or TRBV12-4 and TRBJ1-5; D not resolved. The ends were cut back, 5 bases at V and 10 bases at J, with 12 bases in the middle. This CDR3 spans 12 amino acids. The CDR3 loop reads CASSRFGSPQHV. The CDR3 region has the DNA TGTGCCAGCAGTCGCTTCGGGAGTCCCCAGCATGTT.

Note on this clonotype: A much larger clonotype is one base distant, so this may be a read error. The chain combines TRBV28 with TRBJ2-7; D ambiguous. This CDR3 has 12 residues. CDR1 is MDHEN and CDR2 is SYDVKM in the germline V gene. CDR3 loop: CASSGFSYGQYF. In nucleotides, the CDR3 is TGTGCCAGCAGTGGCTTCTCCTACGGGCAGTACTTC.

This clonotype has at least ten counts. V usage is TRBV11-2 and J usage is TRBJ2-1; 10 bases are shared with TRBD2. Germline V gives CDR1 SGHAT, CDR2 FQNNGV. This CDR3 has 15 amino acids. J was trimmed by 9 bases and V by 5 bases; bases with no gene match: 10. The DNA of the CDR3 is TGTGCCAGCAGCCCCGCCGTGCTAGCGGGAGTTGAGCAGTTCTTC. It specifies CASSPAVLAGVEQFF.

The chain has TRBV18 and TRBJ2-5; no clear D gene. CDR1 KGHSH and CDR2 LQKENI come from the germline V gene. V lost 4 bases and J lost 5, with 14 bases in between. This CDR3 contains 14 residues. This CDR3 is CASSLRPIGETQYF. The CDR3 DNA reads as TGTGCCAGCTCACTAAGGCCAATCGGGGAGACCCAGTACTTC.

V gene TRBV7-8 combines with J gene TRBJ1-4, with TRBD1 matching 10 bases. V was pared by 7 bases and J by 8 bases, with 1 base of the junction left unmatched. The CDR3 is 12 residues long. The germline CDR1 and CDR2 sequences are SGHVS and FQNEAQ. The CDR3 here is CASKTGGEKLFF. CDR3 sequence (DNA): TGTGCCAGCAAGACAGGGGGCGAAAAACTGTTTTTT.

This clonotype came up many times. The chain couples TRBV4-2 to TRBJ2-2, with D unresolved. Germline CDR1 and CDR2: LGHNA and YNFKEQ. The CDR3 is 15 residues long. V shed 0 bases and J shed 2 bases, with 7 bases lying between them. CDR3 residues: CASSQDPGNTGELFF. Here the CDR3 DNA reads TGTGCCAGCAGCCAAGATCCGGGTAACACCGGGGAGCTGTTTTTT.

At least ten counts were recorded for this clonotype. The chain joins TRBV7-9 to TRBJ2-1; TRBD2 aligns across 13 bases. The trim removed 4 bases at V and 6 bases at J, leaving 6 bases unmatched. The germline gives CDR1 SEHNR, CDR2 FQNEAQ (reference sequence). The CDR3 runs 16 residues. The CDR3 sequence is CASSSTSGGAINEQFF. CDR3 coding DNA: TGTGCCAGCAGCTCCACTAGCGGGGGGGCCATCAATGAGCAGTTCTTC.

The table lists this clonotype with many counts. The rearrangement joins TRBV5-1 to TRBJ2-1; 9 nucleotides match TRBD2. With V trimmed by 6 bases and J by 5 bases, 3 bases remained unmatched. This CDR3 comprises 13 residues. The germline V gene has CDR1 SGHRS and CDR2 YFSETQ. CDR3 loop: CASTSGEDNEQFF. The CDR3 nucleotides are TGCGCCAGCACTAGCGGGGAAGACAATGAGCAGTTCTTC.

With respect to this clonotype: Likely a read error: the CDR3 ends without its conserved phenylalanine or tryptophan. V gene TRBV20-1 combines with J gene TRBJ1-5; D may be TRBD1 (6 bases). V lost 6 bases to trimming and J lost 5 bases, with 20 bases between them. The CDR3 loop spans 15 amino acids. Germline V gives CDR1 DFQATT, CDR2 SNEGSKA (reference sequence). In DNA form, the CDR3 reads TGCAGTGCCCAAGATGTAAGGGGGGATGATCAGCCCCAGCATCTT. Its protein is CSAQDVRGDDQPQHL.

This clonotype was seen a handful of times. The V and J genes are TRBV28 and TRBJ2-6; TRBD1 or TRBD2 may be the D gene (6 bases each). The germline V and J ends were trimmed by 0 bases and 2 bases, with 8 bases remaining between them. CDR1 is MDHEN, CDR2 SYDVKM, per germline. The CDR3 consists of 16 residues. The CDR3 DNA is TGTGCCAGCAGTTTATGGGGGGGCCCTGGGGCCAACGTCCTGACTTTC. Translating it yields CASSLWGGPGANVLTF.

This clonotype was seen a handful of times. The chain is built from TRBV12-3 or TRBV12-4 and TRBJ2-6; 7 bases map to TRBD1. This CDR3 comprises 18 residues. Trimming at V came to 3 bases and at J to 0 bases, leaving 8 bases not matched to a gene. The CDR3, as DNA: TGTGCCAGCAGTTTTAGACTCGGGACAGCCTCTGGGGCCAACGTCCTGACTTTC. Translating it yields CASSFRLGTASGANVLTF.